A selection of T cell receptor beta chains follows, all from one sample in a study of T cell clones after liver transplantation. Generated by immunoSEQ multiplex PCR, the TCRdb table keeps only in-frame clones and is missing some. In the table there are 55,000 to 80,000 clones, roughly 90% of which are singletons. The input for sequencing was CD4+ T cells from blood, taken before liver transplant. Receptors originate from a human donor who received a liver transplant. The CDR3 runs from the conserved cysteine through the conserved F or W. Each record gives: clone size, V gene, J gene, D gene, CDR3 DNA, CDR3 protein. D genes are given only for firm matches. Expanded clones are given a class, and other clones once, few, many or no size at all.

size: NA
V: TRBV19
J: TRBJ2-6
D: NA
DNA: TGTGCCAGTAGTATTGTATGGGGGCGAAGCACTGGGGCCAACGTCCTGACTTTC
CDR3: CASSIVWGRSTGANVLTF

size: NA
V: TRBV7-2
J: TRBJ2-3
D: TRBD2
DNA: TGTGCCAGCAGTCTAGCGGGAGGAAACAGGGGTACGCAGTATTTT
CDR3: CASSLAGGNRGTQYF

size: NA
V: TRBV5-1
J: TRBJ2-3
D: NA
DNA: TGCGCCAGCAGCTCCCCGGGAACAGATACGCAGTATTTT
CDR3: CASSSPGTDTQYF

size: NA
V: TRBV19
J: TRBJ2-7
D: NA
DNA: TGTGCCAGTAGTATTGCGAGACAGCTAAACTCCTACGAGCAGTACTTC
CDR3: CASSIARQLNSYEQYF

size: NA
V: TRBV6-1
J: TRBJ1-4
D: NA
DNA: TGTGCCAGCAGTAGAGGAGTAGCTAATGAAAAACTGTTTTTT
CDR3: CASSRGVANEKLFF

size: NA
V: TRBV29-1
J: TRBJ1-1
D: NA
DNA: TGCAGCGTTGTGGGGGCTCGGGAAGCTTTCTTT
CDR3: CSVVGAREAFF

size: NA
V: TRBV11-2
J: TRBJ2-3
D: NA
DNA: TGTGCCAGCAGCTTGGGCAGCACAGATACGCAGTATTTT
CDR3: CASSLGSTDTQYF

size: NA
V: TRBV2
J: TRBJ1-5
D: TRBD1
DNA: TGTGCCAGCAGTCTACAGGGGAATCAGCCCCAGCATTTT
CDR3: CASSLQGNQPQHF

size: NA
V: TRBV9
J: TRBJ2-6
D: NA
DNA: TGTGCCAGCCTCTCGGGGGACCCGCGCGGGGCCAACGTCCTGACTTTC
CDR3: CASLSGDPRGANVLTF

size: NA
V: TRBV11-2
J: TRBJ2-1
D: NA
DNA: TGTGCCAGCAGCTTCCCGACTAGGAGCTCCTACAATGAGCAGTTCTTC
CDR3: CASSFPTRSSYNEQFF

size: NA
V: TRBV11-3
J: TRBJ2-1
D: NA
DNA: TGTGCCAGCAGCTCGGGACCAACCGGCAATGAGCAGTTCTTC
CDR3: CASSSGPTGNEQFF

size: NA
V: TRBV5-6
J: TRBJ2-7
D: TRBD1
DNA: TGTGCCAGCAGCTTGCCGGGACAGGGGGCCTACGAGCAGTACTTC
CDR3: CASSLPGQGAYEQYF

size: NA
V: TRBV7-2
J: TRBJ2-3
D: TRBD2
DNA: TGTGCCAGCAGCTTACTAGCGGGAGGCACAGATACGCAGTATTTT
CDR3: CASSLLAGGTDTQYF

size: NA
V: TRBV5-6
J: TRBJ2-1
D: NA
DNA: TGTGCCAGCAGCTTGAGTCAGGGGCCCCCCAATGGTGAGCAGTTCTTC
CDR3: CASSLSQGPPNGEQFF

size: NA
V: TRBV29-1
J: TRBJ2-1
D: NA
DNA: TGCAGCGTTGAAGGCGGAAGGAATGAGCAGTTCTTC
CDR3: CSVEGGRNEQFF

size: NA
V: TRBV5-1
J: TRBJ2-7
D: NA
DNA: TGCGCCAGCAGCTGGGGAGCCACAGCAACCTACGAGCAGTACTTC
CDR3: CASSWGATATYEQYF

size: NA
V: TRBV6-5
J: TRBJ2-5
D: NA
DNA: TGTGCCAGCAGTTACTCTCGGACGATGGGGAGCCAGTACTTC
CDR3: CASSYSRTMGSQYF

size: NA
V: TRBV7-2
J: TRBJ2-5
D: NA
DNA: TGTGCCAGCAGCTTAAATACAGTGCACCAAGAGACCCAGTACTTC
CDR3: CASSLNTVHQETQYF

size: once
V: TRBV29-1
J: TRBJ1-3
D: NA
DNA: TGCAGCGCCACGACTCTCCCTGGAAACACCATATATTTT
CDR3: CSATTLPGNTIYF

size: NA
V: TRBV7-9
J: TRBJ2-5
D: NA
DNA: TGTGCCAGCAGCACCAGGGTTGGAGAGACCCAGTACTTC
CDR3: CASSTRVGETQYF

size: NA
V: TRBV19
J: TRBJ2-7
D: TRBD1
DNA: TGTGCCAGTAGTGTGGACAGGGCTAGCGAGCAGTACTTC
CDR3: CASSVDRASEQYF

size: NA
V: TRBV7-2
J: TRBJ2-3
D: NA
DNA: TGTGCCAGCAGCTTAGTGGCAGATACGCAGTATTTT
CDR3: CASSLVADTQYF

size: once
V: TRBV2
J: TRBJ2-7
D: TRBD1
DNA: TGTGCCAGCAGTGGGGACAGGGTCTCCTACGAGCAGTACTTC
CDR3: CASSGDRVSYEQYF

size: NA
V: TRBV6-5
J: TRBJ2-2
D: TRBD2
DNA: TGTGCCAGCAGTGGACTAGCGAACACCGGGGAGCTGTTTTTT
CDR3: CASSGLANTGELFF

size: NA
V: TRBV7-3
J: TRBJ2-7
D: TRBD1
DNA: TGTGCCAGCAGTACTACAGGGGAGCGATCCTACGAGCAGTACTTC
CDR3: CASSTTGERSYEQYF

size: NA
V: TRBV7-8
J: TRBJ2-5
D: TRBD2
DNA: TGTGCCAGCAGCCGAAGTAGTCTAGCGGGAGGACAAGAGACCCAGTACTTC
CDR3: CASSRSSLAGGQETQYF

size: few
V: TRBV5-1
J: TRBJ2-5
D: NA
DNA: TGCGCCAGCAGCTTGGAGTGGGGCGCGGGGGAGACCCAGTACTTC
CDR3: CASSLEWGAGETQYF

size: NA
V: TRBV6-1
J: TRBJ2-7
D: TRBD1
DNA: TGTGCCAGCAGTATCAGGGGGAGCTCCTACGAGCAGTACTTC
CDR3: CASSIRGSSYEQYF

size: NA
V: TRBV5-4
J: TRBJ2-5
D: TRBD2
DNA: TGTGCCAGCAGCTTGCGACTAGCGGTCCCGGAGACCCAGTACTTC
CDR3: CASSLRLAVPETQYF

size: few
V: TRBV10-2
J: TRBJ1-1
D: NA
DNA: TGCGCCAGCGGCGACAGTTGGACTGAAGCTTTCTTT
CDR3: CASGDSWTEAFF

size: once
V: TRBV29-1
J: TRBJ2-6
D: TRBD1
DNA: TGCAGCGTAGCTAAGACAGGGGCCGGGGCCAACGTCCTGACTTTC
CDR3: CSVAKTGAGANVLTF

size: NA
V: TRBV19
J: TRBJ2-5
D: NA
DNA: TGTGCCAGTAGTGATCAGACCCTCCAAGAGACCCAGTACTTC
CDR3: CASSDQTLQETQYF

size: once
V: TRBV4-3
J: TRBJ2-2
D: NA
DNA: TGCGCCAGCAGCCAAGTTGGAGGGGCCGGGGAGCTGTTTTTT
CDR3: CASSQVGGAGELFF

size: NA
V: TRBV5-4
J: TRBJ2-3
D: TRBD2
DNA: TGTGCCAGCAGCTTCGGTGCGACTAGCGGGCATAGCTCGCAGTATTTT
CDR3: CASSFGATSGHSSQYF

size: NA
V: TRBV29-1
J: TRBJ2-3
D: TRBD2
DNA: TGCAGCTCTGGGACTAGCGGCACAGATACGCAGTATTTT
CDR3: CSSGTSGTDTQYF

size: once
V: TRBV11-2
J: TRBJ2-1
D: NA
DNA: TGTGCCAGCACCTCCTTGCGCGGGTCGAATGAGCAGTTCTTC
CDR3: CASTSLRGSNEQFF

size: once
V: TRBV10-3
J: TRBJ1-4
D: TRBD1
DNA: TGTGCCATCAGGGACAGGGCGAATGAAAAACTGTTTTTT
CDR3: CAIRDRANEKLFF

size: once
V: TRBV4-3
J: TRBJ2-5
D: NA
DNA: TGCGCCAGCAGCCAAACCACAGGGTTTCAGACCCAGTACTTC
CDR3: CASSQTTGFQTQYF

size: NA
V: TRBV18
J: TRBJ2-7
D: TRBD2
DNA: TGTGCCAGCTCACCTGGGACTAGTGGGGAGCAGTACTTC
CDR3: CASSPGTSGEQYF

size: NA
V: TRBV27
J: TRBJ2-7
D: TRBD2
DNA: TGTGCCAGCTGGACTAGCGGGTCTTACGAGCAGTACTTC
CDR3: CASWTSGSYEQYF

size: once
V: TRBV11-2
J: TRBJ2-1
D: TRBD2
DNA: TGTGCCAGCAGCTTAGGGCTAGCGGGGCAAGGTGAGCAGTTCTTC
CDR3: CASSLGLAGQGEQFF

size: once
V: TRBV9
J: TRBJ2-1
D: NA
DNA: TGTGCCAGCAGCGGCGGGACGGCAATCCACAATGAGCAGTTCTTC
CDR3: CASSGGTAIHNEQFF

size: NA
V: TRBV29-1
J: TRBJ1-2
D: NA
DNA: TGCAGCGTAACCTCGGAAGGTGGCTACACCTTC
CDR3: CSVTSEGGYTF

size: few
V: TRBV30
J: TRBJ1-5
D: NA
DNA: TGTGCCTGGAGTGTACGGGAGACCAATCAGCCCCAGCATTTT
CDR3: CAWSVRETNQPQHF

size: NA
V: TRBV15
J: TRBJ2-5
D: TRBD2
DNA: TGTGCCACCAGCAGAGTACGGGAGGGTTGGGAGACCCAGTACTTC
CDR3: CATSRVREGWETQYF